These T cell receptor beta chains were read from a single sample in a study of T cells in Graves' hyperthyroidism and ophthalmopathy. TCRdb analysed the multiplex PCR reads with MiXCR anew, one entry per CDR3 protein. The table has 360,000 or so distinct CDR3 sequences, roughly 19% seen once. Sequencing was carried out using blood. The receptor source for this set is a woman aged 18-29 years with Graves' hyperthyroidism. Both conserved end residues are part of each CDR3. Each record gives: CDR3 protein, CDR3 DNA, D gene, V gene, J gene, clone size. D genes are given only for firm matches. Size tells how often a clone was seen (once, few, many) or the class of an expanded clone, and some rows leave it out.

CDR3aa: CASLTGGKSNQPQHF; CDR3nt: TGTGCCAGTCTGACAGGGGGTAAGAGCAATCAGCCCCAGCATTTT; d_gene: TRBD1; v_gene: TRBV5-4; j_gene: TRBJ1-5; abundance: many
CDR3aa: CASSLDRPSNQPQHF; CDR3nt: TGTGCCAGCAGCCTGGACAGACCTAGCAATCAGCCCCAGCATTTT; d_gene: NA; v_gene: TRBV6-1; j_gene: TRBJ1-5; abundance: many
CDR3aa: CASSLGQGGEAFF; CDR3nt: TGTGCCAGCAGCTTAGGACAGGGGGGTGAAGCTTTCTTT; d_gene: TRBD1; v_gene: TRBV11-3; j_gene: TRBJ1-1; abundance: many
CDR3aa: CASSFPPSLVPQHF; CDR3nt: TGTGCCAGCAGTTTCCCCCCCTCCCTGGTGCCCCAGCATTTT; d_gene: NA; v_gene: TRBV12-3/TRBV12-4; j_gene: TRBJ1-5; abundance: NA
CDR3aa: CASSSDRGEQYF; CDR3nt: TGTGCCAGCAGTTCCGACAGGGGAGAGCAGTACTTC; d_gene: TRBD1; v_gene: TRBV7-3; j_gene: TRBJ2-7; abundance: many
CDR3aa: CASPQGGKRSYEQYF; CDR3nt: TGTGCTAGTCCGCAAGGGGGAAAACGTTCCTACGAGCAGTACTTC; d_gene: NA; v_gene: TRBV12-5; j_gene: TRBJ2-7; abundance: many
CDR3aa: CASSQGGTSGKTQYF; CDR3nt: TGTGCCAGCAGCCAGGGGGGGACTAGCGGGAAGACCCAGTACTTC; d_gene: TRBD2; v_gene: TRBV11-2; j_gene: TRBJ2-5; abundance: many
CDR3aa: CASSYRGTGELFF; CDR3nt: TGTGCCAGCAGCTACAGGGGGACCGGGGAGCTGTTTTTT; d_gene: TRBD1; v_gene: TRBV14; j_gene: TRBJ2-2; abundance: NA
CDR3aa: CASSEVPNQPQHF; CDR3nt: TGTGCCAGCAGCGAGGTCCCGAATCAGCCCCAGCATTTT; d_gene: NA; v_gene: TRBV12-3/TRBV12-4; j_gene: TRBJ1-5; abundance: NA
CDR3aa: CASSDTQLNQETQYF; CDR3nt: TGTGCCAGCAGCGATACTCAGTTAAACCAAGAGACCCAGTACTTC; d_gene: NA; v_gene: TRBV7-9; j_gene: TRBJ2-5; abundance: many
CDR3aa: CASSPLGGGTDTQYF; CDR3nt: TGTGCCAGCAGCCCCCTAGGGGGGGGGACAGATACGCAGTATTTT; d_gene: NA; v_gene: TRBV7-3; j_gene: TRBJ2-3; abundance: few
CDR3aa: CASSLATSLGGELFF; CDR3nt: TGTGCCAGCAGCTTAGCTACCTCGTTGGGGGGGGAGCTGTTTTTT; d_gene: NA; v_gene: TRBV7-6; j_gene: TRBJ2-2; abundance: many
CDR3aa: CASSYGGGAREAFF; CDR3nt: TGTGCCAGCAGTTATGGCGGCGGGGCCAGGGAAGCTTTCTTT; d_gene: NA; v_gene: TRBV6-5; j_gene: TRBJ1-1; abundance: many
CDR3aa: CAGGGAHYEQYF; CDR3nt: TGTGCCGGGGGAGGGGCACATTACGAGCAGTACTTC; d_gene: TRBD2; v_gene: TRBV6-9; j_gene: TRBJ2-7; abundance: many
CDR3aa: CASSRASEEQYF; CDR3nt: TGTGCCAGCAGCCGGGCCAGCGAGGAGCAGTACTTC; d_gene: NA; v_gene: TRBV5-8; j_gene: TRBJ2-7; abundance: many
CDR3aa: CASGELSGMETQYF; CDR3nt: TGTGCCAGCGGCGAGCTTAGCGGGATGGAGACCCAGTACTTC; d_gene: TRBD2; v_gene: TRBV28; j_gene: TRBJ2-5; abundance: NA
CDR3aa: CATSPGGGYGYTF; CDR3nt: TGTGCCACCAGTCCAGGGGGCGGCTATGGCTACACCTTC; d_gene: TRBD1; v_gene: TRBV24-1; j_gene: TRBJ1-2; abundance: many
CDR3aa: CASSPGGGGTYEQYF; CDR3nt: TGTGCCAGCTCACCCGGGGGGGGTGGTACCTACGAGCAGTACTTC; d_gene: TRBD2; v_gene: TRBV18; j_gene: TRBJ2-7; abundance: few
CDR3aa: CASSFDGEAFF; CDR3nt: TGTGCCAGCAGTTTTGACGGTGAAGCTTTCTTT; d_gene: NA; v_gene: TRBV12-3/TRBV12-4; j_gene: TRBJ1-1; abundance: many
CDR3aa: CASSPLMTGGETQYF; CDR3nt: TGTGCCAGCAGCCCATTGATGACAGGGGGAGAGACCCAGTACTTC; d_gene: TRBD1; v_gene: TRBV7-2; j_gene: TRBJ2-5; abundance: NA
CDR3aa: CASSVGQGDTGELFF; CDR3nt: TGCGCCAGCAGCGTCGGACAGGGTGACACCGGGGAGCTGTTTTTT; d_gene: TRBD1; v_gene: TRBV5-1; j_gene: TRBJ2-2; abundance: many
CDR3aa: CSATQRTSGGALETQYF; CDR3nt: TGCAGTGCTACACAACGAACTAGCGGGGGGGCTCTAGAGACCCAGTACTTC; d_gene: TRBD2; v_gene: TRBV20-1; j_gene: TRBJ2-5; abundance: NA
CDR3aa: CASSLVSGEITYEQYF; CDR3nt: TGTGCCAGCAGCCTTGTTTCGGGGGAGATTACCTACGAGCAGTACTTC; d_gene: NA; v_gene: TRBV11-1; j_gene: TRBJ2-7; abundance: many
CDR3aa: CATSRYDRGNYGYTF; CDR3nt: TGTGCCACCAGCCGATACGACAGGGGTAACTATGGCTACACCTTC; d_gene: TRBD1; v_gene: TRBV15; j_gene: TRBJ1-2; abundance: many
CDR3aa: CSARTGTADTGELFF; CDR3nt: TGCAGTGCTAGAACCGGGACAGCCGACACCGGGGAGCTGTTTTTT; d_gene: TRBD1; v_gene: TRBV20-1; j_gene: TRBJ2-2; abundance: many
CDR3aa: CASSSLRRVTGELFF; CDR3nt: TGTGCCAGCAGCTCCCTCCGGAGGGTTACCGGGGAGCTGTTTTTT; d_gene: NA; v_gene: TRBV11-2; j_gene: TRBJ2-2; abundance: many
CDR3aa: CASSSTGNTIYF; CDR3nt: TGTGCCAGCAGCTCCACTGGAAACACCATATATTTT; d_gene: NA; v_gene: TRBV7-8; j_gene: TRBJ1-3; abundance: many
CDR3aa: CASSQGGRQGITSGNTIYF; CDR3nt: TGCGCCAGCAGCCAAGGTGGGAGGCAGGGGATTACCTCTGGAAACACCATATATTTT; d_gene: NA; v_gene: TRBV4-1; j_gene: TRBJ1-3; abundance: NA
CDR3aa: CSVVDSYYGYTF; CDR3nt: TGCAGCGTTGTAGACAGTTACTATGGCTACACCTTC; d_gene: NA; v_gene: TRBV29-1; j_gene: TRBJ1-2; abundance: many
CDR3aa: CASSGRVAYEQYF; CDR3nt: TGTGCCAGCAGTGGCCGGGTAGCCTACGAGCAGTACTTC; d_gene: NA; v_gene: TRBV2; j_gene: TRBJ2-7; abundance: many
CDR3aa: CATSEPDRAGANVLTF; CDR3nt: TGTGCCACCAGTGAACCGGACAGGGCTGGGGCCAACGTCCTGACTTTC; d_gene: TRBD1; v_gene: TRBV24-1; j_gene: TRBJ2-6; abundance: many
CDR3aa: CAWIGWEETQYF; CDR3nt: TGTGCCTGGATTGGGTGGGAGGAGACCCAGTACTTC; d_gene: NA; v_gene: TRBV30; j_gene: TRBJ2-5; abundance: many
CDR3aa: CASSPDGQGYYEQYF; CDR3nt: TGCGCCAGCAGCCCAGATGGACAGGGCTACTACGAGCAGTACTTC; d_gene: TRBD1; v_gene: TRBV5-1; j_gene: TRBJ2-7; abundance: many
CDR3aa: CAWSVLGETQYF; CDR3nt: TGTGCCTGGAGTGTACTGGGGGAGACCCAGTACTTC; d_gene: NA; v_gene: TRBV30; j_gene: TRBJ2-5; abundance: few
CDR3aa: CASRSGWGFSNQPQHF; CDR3nt: TGTGCCAGCAGGTCCGGATGGGGGTTTAGCAATCAGCCCCAGCATTTT; d_gene: NA; v_gene: TRBV28; j_gene: TRBJ1-5; abundance: NA
CDR3aa: CASSLSSSQETQYF; CDR3nt: TGTGCCAGCAGCCTAAGTTCATCCCAAGAGACCCAGTACTTC; d_gene: NA; v_gene: TRBV7-9; j_gene: TRBJ2-5; abundance: many
CDR3aa: CASSQGGHWPQHF; CDR3nt: TGTGCCAGCAGCCAAGGGGGGCACTGGCCCCAGCATTTT; d_gene: NA; v_gene: TRBV14; j_gene: TRBJ1-5; abundance: many
CDR3aa: CASSVGLANYEQYF; CDR3nt: TGTGCCAGCAGTGTAGGACTAGCCAACTACGAGCAGTACTTC; d_gene: TRBD2; v_gene: TRBV2; j_gene: TRBJ2-7; abundance: NA
CDR3aa: CAIRAETGEREAFF; CDR3nt: TGTGCCATCAGAGCGGAGACAGGCGAACGTGAAGCTTTCTTT; d_gene: NA; v_gene: TRBV10-3; j_gene: TRBJ1-1; abundance: many
CDR3aa: CAWSLGGMNTEAFF; CDR3nt: TGTGCCTGGAGTTTGGGGGGAATGAACACTGAAGCTTTCTTT; d_gene: NA; v_gene: TRBV30; j_gene: TRBJ1-1; abundance: many
CDR3aa: CASNRGNTEAFF; CDR3nt: TGTGCCAGCAATAGGGGTAACACTGAAGCTTTCTTT; d_gene: NA; v_gene: TRBV12-3/TRBV12-4; j_gene: TRBJ1-1; abundance: many
CDR3aa: CATSRIGGTETQYF; CDR3nt: TGTGCCACCAGCAGAATTGGGGGTACGGAGACCCAGTACTTC; d_gene: NA; v_gene: TRBV15; j_gene: TRBJ2-5; abundance: many
CDR3aa: CASSFEGARQDTQYF; CDR3nt: TGTGCCAGCAGCTTTGAAGGGGCGCGTCAAGATACGCAGTATTTT; d_gene: NA; v_gene: TRBV7-3; j_gene: TRBJ2-3; abundance: many
CDR3aa: CSTGRDPRETQYF; CDR3nt: TGCAGCACAGGACGGGACCCTAGGGAGACCCAGTACTTC; d_gene: NA; v_gene: TRBV29-1; j_gene: TRBJ2-5; abundance: many
CDR3aa: CASSLWRGEQYF; CDR3nt: TGTGCCAGCAGTTTATGGCGGGGAGAGCAGTACTTC; d_gene: NA; v_gene: TRBV28; j_gene: TRBJ2-7; abundance: many
CDR3aa: CSARDLATYEQYF; CDR3nt: TGCAGTGCTAGAGATCTAGCCACCTACGAGCAGTACTTC; d_gene: NA; v_gene: TRBV20-1; j_gene: TRBJ2-7; abundance: few
CDR3aa: CASQAGRNTEAFF; CDR3nt: TGTGCCAGCCAGGCGGGCAGGAACACTGAAGCTTTCTTT; d_gene: NA; v_gene: TRBV18; j_gene: TRBJ1-1; abundance: NA
CDR3aa: CASSRTGRSSYEQYF; CDR3nt: TGTGCCAGCAGCCGTACAGGGAGGTCCTCCTACGAGCAGTACTTC; d_gene: NA; v_gene: TRBV11-1; j_gene: TRBJ2-7; abundance: many